What follows describes a single T cell receptor beta chain. The sample comes from a study of blood T cell repertoires in COVID-19. Turning to the study itself: COVID-19 samples collected from the United States, Italy and Spain covered acute and convalescent phases. The analysed material was cDNA or gDNA that came from T cells, B-cell-depleted T cells, or PBMCs.

The V gene's germline CDR1 is KGHSH and CDR2 LQKENI. The CDR3 length is 15 residues. The V end was cut by 3 bases, the J end by 8 bases, with 16 bases between. In the original processing: Reference gene primers were amplified, and this amplification served to estimate nucleated cell counts. Clones were sequenced by immunoSEQ multiplex PCR, and TCRdb holds only the in-frame ones, with some missing. D and trimming come from the DNA, and the V and J calls and clone size come from that table. The sample includes about 150,000 clones, more than 80% of them seen just once. Source material: peripheral blood. The TCR originated in a woman aged 55-75 years with active COVID-19. The chain recombines TRBV18 with TRBJ1-4; D might be TRBD1 (5 bases). The CDR3 reads CASSPGQNSGEKLFF. The CDR3 bases are TGTGCCAGCTCACCCGGCCAAAACTCAGGGGAAAAACTGTTTTTT.